These 29 T cell receptor beta chains were sequenced from one sample in a study of T-cell reconstitution after alpha-beta-depleted transplantation in children. The library targeted TCRbeta and was prepared with unique molecular identifiers. In TCRdb, the PCR reads were re-called with MiXCR into one record per CDR3 protein. The table records under 75,000 distinct CDR3 sequences, 11% of them present only once. The specimen comprised PBMCs, sampled before TCRalphabeta/CD19-depleted stem cell transplant. These receptors came from a boy between 10 and 17 years old with acute myeloid leukemia, due to receive a stem cell transplant.

By share, this clonotype counts as hyperexpanded (1% or more). V usage is TRBV20-1 and J usage is TRBJ2-3, with D perhaps being TRBD1 or TRBD2 (5 bases each). The CDR3 runs 15 residues. Trimming left V 6 bases short and J 1 base short, with 17 bases between. Germline assignment: CDR1 DFQATT and CDR2 SNEGSKA (reference sequence). The CDR3: CSARERLDRTDTQYF. The CDR3 DNA reads TGCAGTGCCAGGGAGAGGCTAGACCGCACAGATACGCAGTATTTT.

This clonotype was recorded many times. This rearrangement joins TRBV10-3 to TRBJ2-6; D is undetermined. Per the germline V gene, CDR1 is ENHRY and CDR2 is SYGVKD. This CDR3 region has 11 residues. Trimming cost V 8 bases and J 3 bases, with 2 bases left between them. The CDR3 DNA follows: TGTGCCATCGGTGGGGCCAACGTCCTGACTTTC. This sequence encodes CAIGGANVLTF.

This clonotype was recorded at least ten times. The chain has TRBV6-5 and TRBJ2-7; 13 bases align to TRBD2. The CDR3 consists of 18 residues. In germline, CDR1 is MNHEY, CDR2 SVGAGI. V shed 6 bases and J 4 bases; nucleotides not matched to a gene: 15. The CDR3 DNA reads TGTGCCAGCAGGGCCGGGACTAGCGGGGCCCTACTCAGGTACGAGCAGTACTTC. Translated: CASRAGTSGALLRYEQYF.

This clonotype appeared many times. The J gene is TRBJ2-4, the V gene TRBV20-1, with D possibly being TRBD1 (6 bases). The germline gives CDR1 DFQATT, CDR2 SNEGSKA (reference sequence). The V end was cut by 4 bases, the J end by 7 bases, with 14 bases between. CDR3 length equals 13 residues. CDR3 bases: TGCAGTGCTATGGGGGCAGCCGGGAACATTCAGTACTTC. Protein product: CSAMGAAGNIQYF.

Many counts were recorded for this clonotype. V usage is TRBV5-1 and J usage is TRBJ2-3, with D unclear. This CDR3 spans 15 amino acids. Deletions cut 0 bases from V and 0 bases from J, with 8 bases between. The germline V gene encodes CDR1 SGHRS and CDR2 YFSETQ. The CDR3 is CASSLGGPSTDTQYF. In nucleotides, the CDR3 is TGCGCCAGCAGCTTGGGCGGACCTAGCACAGATACGCAGTATTTT.

The chain joins TRBV5-1 to TRBJ2-7; 7 nucleotides match TRBD2. Germline assignment: CDR1 SGHRS and CDR2 YFSETQ. The CDR3 consists of 15 residues. The V gene end was trimmed by 3 bases and the J gene end by 3 bases; junction bases not matched to a gene: 9. For the CDR3, the DNA is TGCGCCAGCAGCTCGCCGAGCGGGATGGGCTACGAGCAGTACTTC. Its translation is CASSSPSGMGYEQYF.

In its sample, this clonotype was seen many times. The V call is TRBV4-3, the J call TRBJ2-2; 8 bases fit TRBD2. J was trimmed by 7 bases and V by 4 bases; bases with no gene match: 5. This CDR3 is built from 14 residues. Germline V CDR1 and CDR2: LGHNA, YSLEER. CDR3: CASSRQRELGELFF. The CDR3, as DNA: TGCGCCAGCAGCCGTCAGCGGGAGCTCGGGGAGCTGTTTTTT.

This clonotype has at least ten counts. The V call is TRBV9, the J call TRBJ2-4; perhaps TRBD1 as D (6 bases). The V and J ends lost 4 bases and 6 bases respectively, with 14 bases between them. The germline gives CDR1 SGDLS, CDR2 YYNGEE. This CDR3 is built from 14 residues. This CDR3 is CASSLKDSLNIQYF. The DNA of the CDR3 is TGTGCCAGCAGCCTAAAGGACAGCTTAAACATTCAGTACTTC. Full variable domain (rest looked up from reference TRBV9 and TRBJ2-4): DSGVTQTPKHLITATGQRVTLRCSPRSGDLSVYWYQQSLDQGLQFLIQYYNGEERAKGNILERFSAQQFPDLHSELNLSSLELGDSALYFCASSLKDSLNIQYFGAGTRLSVL.

There are many counts of this clonotype. J is TRBJ2-3 and V is TRBV12-3 or TRBV12-4, with 7 bases fitting TRBD1. This CDR3 contains 15 residues. Trimming cost V 7 bases and J 2 bases; bases outside gene matches: 9. CDR3 residues: CASKKRGTVTDTQYF. The CDR3 DNA reads as TGTGCCAGCAAGAAACGAGGGACAGTCACAGATACGCAGTATTTT.

This clonotype was picked up many times. This CDR3 is CASSPTTYTF. CDR3 in DNA: TGTGCCAGCAGCCCCACCACCTACACCTTC. The rearrangement uses TRBV7-9 and TRBJ1-2; no clear D. The V end lost 5 bases, the J end lost 10 bases, and 8 bases lay between the germline ends. Germline lookup yields CDR1 SEHNR and CDR2 FQNEAQ (reference sequence). The CDR3 is 10 residues long.

A few counts support this clonotype. The chain is built from TRBV5-5 and TRBJ1-6; no reliable D call. CDR1 SGHKS and CDR2 YYEKEE come from the germline V gene (reference sequence). There are 16 residues in the CDR3. V was pared by 0 bases and J by 7 bases, with 14 bases between. This chain's CDR3 is CASSLVRASGNSPLHF. The CDR3 DNA reads as TGTGCCAGCAGCTTGGTTAGGGCAAGTGGGAATTCACCCCTCCACTTT.

This clonotype was counted ten times or more. The chain recombines TRBV7-9 with TRBJ2-1; no definite D call. Germline-derived CDR1 and CDR2 are SEHNR and FQNEAQ (reference sequence). CDR3 length: 14 residues. Trimming removed 3 bases from V and 5 bases from J, with 11 bases in between. The CDR3 region is CASSLSAPHNEQFF. Written as DNA, the CDR3 is TGTGCCAGCAGCTTGTCGGCCCCTCACAATGAGCAGTTCTTC.

This clonotype has a count of ten or more. V and J are TRBV20-1 and TRBJ2-2, with 12 bases identical to TRBD2. There are 16 residues in the CDR3. Unmatched junction bases numbered 7, after V lost 3 bases and J lost 5 bases. From germline, CDR1 is DFQATT and CDR2 SNEGSKA (reference sequence). The chain's CDR3 is CSASLAGGPGTGELFF. In DNA form, the CDR3 reads TGCAGTGCTAGTCTAGCGGGAGGGCCTGGGACCGGGGAGCTGTTTTTT.

This clonotype occurred a few times. The rearrangement uses TRBV19 and TRBJ2-2, with no clear D. Germline values: CDR1 LNHDA, CDR2 SQIVND (reference sequence). This CDR3 has 15 residues. Trimming stripped 5 bases from V and 8 bases from J, with 18 bases between. The CDR3 here is CASSSRATLSGELFF. In nucleotides, the CDR3 is TGTGCCAGTAGTTCCCGGGCCACCTTGTCAGGGGAGCTGTTTTTT.

In this sample, this clonotype turned up many times. The genes are TRBV6-5 and TRBJ1-2; D remains unclear. This CDR3 is built from 14 residues. CDR1 is MNHEY and CDR2 is SVGAGI in the germline V gene. The V gene lost 3 bases and the J gene lost 4 bases, with 12 bases spanning the gap. CDR3 in amino acids: CASSYRDWGYGYTF. The DNA for the CDR3 is TGTGCCAGCAGTTATAGGGATTGGGGCTATGGCTACACCTTC.

At least ten counts were recorded for this clonotype. V is TRBV27 and J is TRBJ1-5; D is unresolved. The V gene lost 6 bases and the J gene lost 0 bases, with 12 bases spanning the gap. CDR1 and CDR2 (germline): MNHEY, SMNVEV (reference sequence). The CDR3 is 15 residues long. The CDR3 region is CASRGSFFSNQPQHF. The CDR3 DNA sequence: TGTGCCAGCAGAGGAAGTTTCTTTAGCAATCAGCCCCAGCATTTT.

This clonotype has ten or more counts. This sequence joins TRBV12-3 or TRBV12-4 and TRBJ2-1; D uncertain. V gave up 2 bases and J gave up 7 bases, with 12 bases separating them. The CDR3 spans 14 residues. CDR3 sequence: CASSLSPGSNEQFF. The CDR3 bases are TGTGCCAGCAGTTTATCCCCAGGATCAAATGAGCAGTTCTTC.

This clonotype appeared many times. The CDR3, as DNA: TGCAGCGTTGGTCGAGCGTCTGAGCAGTACTTC. Amino acids: CSVGRASEQYF. The chain combines TRBV29-1 with TRBJ2-7, with no clear D. CDR3 length equals 11 residues. Per the germline V gene, CDR1 is SQVTM and CDR2 is ANQGSEA. V was cut by 4 bases and J by 7 bases, with 11 bases left in between.

This clonotype has ten or more counts. This chain connects TRBV5-6 to TRBJ2-3; D is uncertain. In germline, CDR1 is SGHDT, CDR2 YYEEEE. The CDR3 spans 12 residues. The germline V and J ends were trimmed by 2 bases and 2 bases, with 3 bases remaining between them. The CDR3 spells CASSFPTDTQYF. CDR3 sequence (DNA): TGTGCCAGCAGCTTTCCCACAGATACGCAGTATTTT.

This clonotype was seen ten or more times. This chain uses TRBV11-2 with TRBJ2-1, with TRBD2 matching over 13 bases. The V gene end was trimmed by 5 bases and the J gene end by 10 bases; junction bases not matched to a gene: 14. CDR3 length: 17 amino acids. Germline V lookup: CDR1 SGHAT, CDR2 FQNNGV. The CDR3 reads CASSGIGLAGDIGEQFF. CDR3 DNA sequence: TGTGCCAGCAGCGGAATCGGACTAGCGGGAGATATAGGCGAGCAGTTCTTC.

Many counts were recorded for this clonotype. The chain employs TRBV24-1 and TRBJ1-5, with TRBD1 as a possible D gene (5 bases). The V gene lost 5 bases and the J gene lost 3 bases, with 13 bases spanning the gap. The CDR3 runs to 15 residues. Germline V gene lookup returns CDR1 KGHDR and CDR2 SFDVKD. CDR3 bases: TGTGCCACCAGTGGCCCGGACATTGACAATCAGCCCCAGCATTTT. Translated: CATSGPDIDNQPQHF.

This clonotype was found many times. V is TRBV11-2 and J is TRBJ2-1, with 14 bases identical to TRBD2. Per the germline V gene, CDR1 is SGHAT and CDR2 is FQNNGV. J lost 8 bases, V lost 5 bases, and 5 bases had no gene match. The CDR3 consists of 15 residues. The DNA for the CDR3 is TGTGCCAGCAGCCCGCGGACTAGCGGGAGGTATGAGCAGTTCTTC. It yields the protein CASSPRTSGRYEQFF. Filled out from reference TRBV11-2 and TRBJ2-1, the complete variable domain reads EAGVAQSPRYKIIEKRQSVAFWCNPISGHATLYWYQQILGQGPKLLIQFQNNGVVDDSQLPKDRFSAERLKGVDSTLKIQPAKLEDSAVYLCASSPRTSGRYEQFFGPGTRLTVL.

The sample holds many counts of this clonotype. Written as DNA, the CDR3 is TGTGCCAGCAGCCAAGAAGGGCCTAGCGGGAGGGGAGTTCGGTACAATGAGCAGTTCTTC. It encodes CASSQEGPSGRGVRYNEQFF. The chain links TRBV3-1 to TRBJ2-1; 12 bases agree with TRBD2. The CDR3 has 20 residues. V lost 0 bases to trimming and J lost 4 bases; unmatched junction nucleotides: 13. Germline-derived CDR1 and CDR2 are LGHDT and YNNKEL (reference sequence).

This clonotype was seen repeatedly, ten times or more. The chain couples TRBV7-8 to TRBJ2-2; 7 positions agree with TRBD2. CDR3 length: 15 residues. V was clipped by 5 bases and J by 3 bases; unmatched bases: 6. Germline-derived CDR1 and CDR2 are SGHVS and FQNEAQ. The DNA of the CDR3 is TGTGCCAGCAGCCTCTGGGCGGGGGACACCGGGGAGCTGTTTTTT. Translating gives CASSLWAGDTGELFF.

The V and J genes are TRBV7-2 and TRBJ2-1, with D possibly matching TRBD1 (5 bases). Trimming removed 0 bases at V and 7 bases at J, with 13 bases between. The CDR3 runs to 15 residues. Germline-derived CDR1 and CDR2 are SGHTA and FQGNSA. The CDR3 here is CASSLASAGRNEQFF. DNA for the CDR3: TGTGCCAGCAGCTTAGCGAGCGCAGGGCGGAATGAGCAGTTCTTC.

This chain's CDR3 is CSVCVTGGNTEAFF. CDR3 in DNA: TGCAGCGTTTGCGTTACAGGGGGGAACACTGAAGCTTTCTTT. The chain uses TRBV29-1 and TRBJ1-1, with 8 bases identical to TRBD1. The germline gives CDR1 SQVTM, CDR2 ANQGSEA. Trimming cost V 5 bases and J 1 base; bases outside gene matches: 6. CDR3 size: 14 residues.

This clonotype was counted many times. The rearrangement links TRBV7-9 to TRBJ2-7; D remains ambiguous. Germline V gene lookup returns CDR1 SEHNR and CDR2 FQNEAQ (reference sequence). The CDR3 runs 13 residues. Trimming removed 1 base at V and 6 bases at J, with 10 bases between. The chain's CDR3 is CASSLGTGTEQYF. CDR3 coding DNA: TGTGCCAGCAGCTTAGGGACGGGTACCGAGCAGTACTTC.

This clonotype was detected many times. V gene TRBV5-6 combines with J gene TRBJ2-2, with D unclear. V shed 4 bases and J shed 7 bases, with 11 bases lying between them. The germline V gene has CDR1 SGHDT and CDR2 YYEEEE. The CDR3 covers 13 residues. The CDR3 here is CASSAISLGELFF. DNA of the CDR3: TGTGCCAGCAGCGCGATCTCCCTCGGGGAGCTGTTTTTT.

This clonotype appeared many times. The rearrangement uses TRBV5-6 and TRBJ2-2; D unclear. Germline V lookup: CDR1 SGHDT, CDR2 YYEEEE. This CDR3 has 13 residues. V was cut by 5 bases and J by 6 bases, with 11 bases left in between. CDR3 in amino acids: CASRSRVPGELFF. The CDR3 DNA reads TGTGCCAGCAGATCCCGGGTCCCCGGGGAGCTGTTTTTT.